In its sample, the clone carrying this T cell receptor (beta chain) was seen once. The authors' processing: It was from reference gene primer amplification that nucleated cell counts were estimated. This table comes from immunoSEQ multiplex PCR, and its TCRdb copy is limited to in-frame clones, with some not included. That table supplies the V and J calls and clone size; D and trimming were determined from the DNA. The sample lists around 100,000 clones; around 87% were seen once. The sample comes from a study of blood T cell repertoires in COVID-19. The length of the CDR3 is 13 residues. CDR1 is SGHAT and CDR2 is FQNNGV in the germline V gene. V lost 1 base, J lost 4 bases, and 8 bases lay in between.

The chain has TRBV11-2 and TRBJ2-7; D possibly corresponds to TRBD2 (6 bases). The clonotype was recovered from a woman under 40 with acute or convalescent COVID-19. The sequenced material came from peripheral blood. The CDR3 here is CASSLVGRYEQYF. The CDR3 DNA reads as TGTGCCAGCAGCTTAGTGGGGAGGTACGAGCAGTACTTC.